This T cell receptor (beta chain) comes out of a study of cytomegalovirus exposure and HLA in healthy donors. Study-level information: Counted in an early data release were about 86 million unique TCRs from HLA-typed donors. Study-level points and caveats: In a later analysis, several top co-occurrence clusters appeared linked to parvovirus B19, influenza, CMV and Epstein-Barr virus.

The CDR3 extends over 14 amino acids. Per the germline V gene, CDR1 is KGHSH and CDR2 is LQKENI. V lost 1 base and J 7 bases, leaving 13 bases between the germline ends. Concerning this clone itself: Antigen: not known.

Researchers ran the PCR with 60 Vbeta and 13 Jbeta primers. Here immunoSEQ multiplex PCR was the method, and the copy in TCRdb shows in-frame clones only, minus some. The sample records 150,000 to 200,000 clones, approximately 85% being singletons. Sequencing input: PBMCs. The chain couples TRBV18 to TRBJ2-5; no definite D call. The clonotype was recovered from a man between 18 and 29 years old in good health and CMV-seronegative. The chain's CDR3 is CASSPLPLLGTQYF. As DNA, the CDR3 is TGTGCCAGCTCACCACTCCCGCTCCTCGGGACCCAGTACTTC.